This TCR beta chain was recorded in a study of cytomegalovirus exposure and HLA in healthy donors. Looking at the study overall: Genotyping showed about 80% of 350 to 400 donors falling in the Caucasian-associated ancestry cluster.

Unmatched junction bases numbered 14, after V lost 5 bases and J lost 0 bases. The CDR3 totals 18 residues. 60 Vbeta and 13 Jbeta primers were used in PCR. Repertoires were generated with immunoSEQ multiplex PCR, while TCRdb's copy carries only in-frame clones and drops some. The sample includes about 160,000 clones, about 80% seen only once; the top ten take about 0.93%. Study-level points and caveats: Previous analysis showed most TCR beta V segments were productive about 87% or about 30% of the time.

Concerning this clone itself: Its antigen remains unidentified.

Material: PBMCs. The chain employs TRBV23-1 and TRBJ1-2, with TRBD1 matching 8 bases. TRBV23-1 is classed as an ORF, of uncertain function. The receptor comes from a woman aged 45-65 years in good health and CMV-seropositive. CDR3 amino acids: CASSRLGTGTQANYGYTF. For the CDR3, the DNA is TGCGCCAGCAGTAGGCTCGGGACAGGAACACAAGCTAACTATGGCTACACCTTC.